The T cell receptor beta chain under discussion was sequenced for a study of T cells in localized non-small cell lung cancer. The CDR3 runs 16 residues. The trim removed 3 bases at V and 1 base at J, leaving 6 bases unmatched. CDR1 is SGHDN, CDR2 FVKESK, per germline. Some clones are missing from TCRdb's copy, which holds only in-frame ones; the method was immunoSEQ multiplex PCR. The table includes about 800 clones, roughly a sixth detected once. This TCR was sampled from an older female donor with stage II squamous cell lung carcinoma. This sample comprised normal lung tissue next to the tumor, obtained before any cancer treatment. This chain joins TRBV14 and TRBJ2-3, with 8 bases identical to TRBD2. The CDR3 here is CASSQHFGGGTDTQYF. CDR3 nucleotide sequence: TGTGCCAGCAGCCAGCACTTCGGGGGGGGCACAGATACGCAGTATTTT.